This T cell receptor (beta chain) was identified in a study of OX40 agonist ivuxolimab in advanced cancers. Turning to the study itself: Given to patients was ivuxolimab, an agonistic anti-OX40 (CD134) antibody.

Using immunoSEQ multiplex PCR, the repertoire was profiled, and TCRdb retains in-frame clones only, with some absent. The sample carries fewer than 65,000 clones, around 87% recorded once. The V gene's germline CDR1 is MNHEY and CDR2 SVGAGI. The CDR3 extends over 15 amino acids. After removal of 0 bases from V and 9 bases from J, the junction contained 5 bases not matched to a gene. The starting material was CD4+ or CD8+ T cells sorted from blood, obtained in a trial of the OX40 agonist ivuxolimab. The V gene is TRBV6-5, the J gene TRBJ1-6, with 7 positions matching TRBD1. This TCR came from an adult with an advanced solid tumor such as melanoma, head and neck, liver or kidney cancer. CDR3 in amino acids: CASSYSKQGGSPLHF. In DNA form, the CDR3 reads TGTGCCAGCAGTTACTCGAAGCAGGGGGGTTCACCCCTCCACTTT.